This TCR beta chain was retrieved from a study of cytomegalovirus exposure and HLA in healthy donors. The PCR contained 60 Vbeta and 13 Jbeta primers. Profiled with immunoSEQ multiplex PCR; TCRdb holds only in-frame clones, not every one. The sample records 45,000 to 55,000 clones, roughly 50% being singletons. The trim removed 1 base at V and 1 base at J, leaving 4 bases unmatched. The CDR3 is 15 residues long. Germline V CDR1 and CDR2: GTSNPN, SVGIG (reference sequence). The receptor was isolated from a human donor in good health. The rearrangement joins TRBV30 to TRBJ2-3, with 8 bases aligning to TRBD1. Sequenced sample: PBMCs. The CDR3 DNA follows: TGTGCCTGGAGTGAAGGACAGGGACGCACAGATACGCAGTATTTT. Translation gives CAWSEGQGRTDTQYF.